These 19 T cell receptor beta chains originate from one sample sequenced in a study of shared clonotypes between healthy human individuals. Assay used: immunoSEQ multiplex PCR; TCRdb lists only in-frame clones, some missing. This sample carries 2,500,000 or so clones, 93% of them seen once, and the ten largest clones take 0.36%. The sample consisted of naive CD4+ T cells from PBMCs. Documented subset: CD45RA+ positively selected. Receptors were obtained from a man aged 18 to 30 in good health. Some clones in this sample may be carry-over from other donors' samples.

V is TRBV6-6 and J is TRBJ2-3; possibly TRBD1 or TRBD2 for D (5 bases each). V was shortened by 2 bases and J by 1 base, with 13 bases between the two germline ends. Germline V gene sequence: CDR1 MNHNY, CDR2 SVGAGI (reference sequence). The CDR3 runs 16 residues. The CDR3 nucleotides are TGTGCCAGCAGTTACCTCGGACCGGGACGCACAGATACGCAGTATTTT. This gives the protein CASSYLGPGRTDTQYF.

This clone was counted once. V usage is TRBV28 and J usage is TRBJ1-2; 9 bases fit TRBD1. Trimming removed 6 bases from V and 3 bases from J; junction bases left unmatched: 14. The CDR3 has 17 residues. Germline-derived CDR1 and CDR2 are MDHEN and SYDVKM. CDR3 bases: TGTGCCAGCAGGCCGCCGAGGGGGACAGGGTCCTACTATGGCTACACCTTC. Translation gives CASRPPRGTGSYYGYTF.

The chain has TRBV5-1 and TRBJ2-6; 7 bases align to TRBD1. V gave up 2 bases and J gave up 2 bases; unmatched junction bases: 7. CDR3 size: 17 residues. The V gene's germline CDR1 is SGHRS and CDR2 YFSETQ. CDR3 loop: CASSFHRGSPGANVLTF. The CDR3 DNA sequence: TGCGCCAGCAGCTTTCACAGGGGCTCACCTGGGGCCAACGTCCTGACTTTC.

This clone has more than one count but fewer than ten. This chain connects TRBV2 to TRBJ1-2; TRBD1 is a possible D gene (5 bases). Germline V gene lookup returns CDR1 SNHLY and CDR2 FYNNEI. The CDR3 contains 13 residues. V gave up 1 base and J gave up 12 bases, with 15 bases separating them. The DNA of the CDR3 is TGTGCCAGCAGTGAAGTAGGTCCTCGGGACCACACCTTC. It specifies CASSEVGPRDHTF.

The chain's CDR3 is CASSLAGNNYGYTF. CDR3 bases: TGTGCCAGCAGTTTAGCCGGGAATAACTATGGCTACACCTTC. J is TRBJ1-2 and V is TRBV28; D not resolved. With 2 bases removed from V and 1 base from J, the gap between germline ends came to 8 bases. The CDR3 runs 14 residues. CDR1 and CDR2 from the germline V gene are MDHEN and SYDVKM.

V is TRBV7-9 and J is TRBJ2-6; 8 bases are a match to TRBD1. V was pared by 4 bases and J by 2 bases, with 13 bases of the junction left unmatched. CDR1 is SEHNR and CDR2 is FQNEAQ in the germline V gene (reference sequence). The CDR3 has 19 amino acids. The CDR3 sequence: CASSSQDRAATAGANVLTF. The CDR3 nucleotides are TGTGCCAGCAGCTCCCAGGACAGGGCAGCAACGGCTGGGGCCAACGTCCTGACTTTC.

The chain joins TRBV7-3 to TRBJ1-1; 11 bases map to TRBD1. The CDR3 length is 16 residues. Per the germline V gene, CDR1 is SGHTA and CDR2 is FQGTGA. Trimming cost V 4 bases and J 4 bases; bases outside gene matches: 8. The CDR3 here is CASSSDPGTGGTEAFF. CDR3 in DNA: TGTGCCAGCAGCTCCGACCCCGGGACAGGGGGCACTGAAGCTTTCTTT. Full variable domain (outside the CDR3, taken from reference TRBV7-3 and TRBJ1-1): GAGVSQTPSNKVTEKGKYVELRCDPISGHTALYWYRQSLGQGPEFLIYFQGTGAADDSGLPNDRFFAVRPEGSVSTLKIQRTERGDSAVYLCASSSDPGTGGTEAFFGQGTRLTVV.

J is TRBJ2-3 and V is TRBV7-9, with 7 bases lining up with TRBD1. Trimming took 5 bases from V and 3 from J; bases not matched to a gene: 8. The CDR3 extends over 15 amino acids. Germline V gene data show CDR1 as SEHNR and CDR2 as FQNEAQ (reference sequence). CDR3 in amino acids: CASSPKGATTDTQYF. CDR3 sequence (DNA): TGTGCCAGCAGCCCAAAGGGGGCAACGACAGATACGCAGTATTTT.

This rearrangement joins TRBV4-2 to TRBJ1-4; no reliable D call. CDR1 is LGHNA and CDR2 is YNFKEQ in the germline V gene. The germline V and J ends were trimmed by 1 base and 3 bases, with 15 bases remaining between them. This CDR3 is 17 amino acids long. This chain's CDR3 is CASSQGERARANEKLFF. CDR3 nucleotide sequence: TGTGCCAGCAGCCAAGGCGAGCGGGCGAGGGCTAATGAAAAACTGTTTTTT.

CDR3 in DNA: TGTGCCAGCAGTGGGTCCGTTCTTAGCAATCAGCCCCAGCATTTT. This encodes CASSGSVLSNQPQHF. The chain employs TRBV2 and TRBJ1-5; D remains ambiguous. Germline loops: CDR1 SNHLY, CDR2 FYNNEI. The V and J ends lost 4 bases and 0 bases respectively, with 10 bases between them. The length of the CDR3 is 15 residues.

V gene TRBV30 combines with J gene TRBJ1-1; D is unclear. V lost 0 bases and J 7 bases, leaving 12 bases between the germline ends. CDR1 and CDR2 (germline): GTSNPN, SVGIG (reference sequence). This CDR3 is built from 13 residues. The CDR3, as DNA: TGTGCCTGGAGTGTTACCCCGGTGGGTGAAGCTTTCTTT. Encoded protein: CAWSVTPVGEAFF.

The chain uses TRBV21-1 and TRBJ1-2; no DNA check was done on the table's D call, TRBD1. TRBV21-1 is given as a pseudogene. This CDR3 has 14 residues. This CDR3 is CASSKGGTRYCYTF. CDR3 sequence (DNA): TGTGCCAGCAGCAAAGGGGGGACAAGGTACTGCTACACCTTC.

This chain links TRBV5-4 with TRBJ2-7, with D tentatively TRBD2 (5 bases). Germline CDR1 is SGHNT and CDR2 is YYREEE (reference sequence). CDR3 length: 16 residues. The V end lost 0 bases, the J end lost 4 bases, and 17 bases lay between the germline ends. The CDR3 loop is CASSLAGGRVGYEQYF. The CDR3 nucleotides are TGTGCCAGCAGCTTGGCAGGAGGAAGGGTGGGATACGAGCAGTACTTC.

V usage is TRBV6-1 and J usage is TRBJ2-7, with D possibly being TRBD1 (6 bases). CDR3 length: 14 amino acids. V lost 5 bases and J 0 bases, leaving 11 bases between the germline ends. CDR1 and CDR2 (germline): MNHNS, SASEGT. For the CDR3, the DNA is TGTGCCAGCAGTCGAGACAGGAACTCCTACGAGCAGTACTTC. Protein product: CASSRDRNSYEQYF.

This chain uses TRBV6-5 with TRBJ2-2, with unresolved D. The germline V and J ends were trimmed by 6 bases and 2 bases, with 10 bases remaining between them. Germline-derived CDR1 and CDR2 are MNHEY and SVGAGI. The CDR3 is made up of 14 amino acids. Here the CDR3 DNA reads TGTGCCAGCAGAAGGCGGCAAAACACCGGGGAGCTGTTTTTT. Protein product: CASRRRQNTGELFF.

This clone was observed a handful of times. This chain connects TRBV30 to TRBJ1-1; D is unresolved. The CDR3 sequence is 11 residues long. The V gene's germline CDR1 is GTSNPN and CDR2 SVGIG (reference sequence). The V end lost 2 bases, the J end lost 11 bases, and 12 bases lay between the germline ends. CDR3 region: CAWSMRLGAFF. The DNA of the CDR3 is TGTGCCTGGAGTATGAGGCTAGGGGCTTTCTTT.

The V gene is TRBV6-1, the J gene TRBJ2-7, with D possibly TRBD2 on 6 matching bases. Trimming left V 5 bases short and J 3 bases short, with 14 bases between. The CDR3 length is 14 residues. The germline V gene encodes CDR1 MNHNS and CDR2 SASEGT. The CDR3 nucleotides are TGTGCCAGCAGTATTAGCGGCCAGGTCTACGAGCAGTACTTC. This sequence encodes CASSISGQVYEQYF.

The V and J genes are TRBV7-7 and TRBJ2-2; possibly TRBD2 for D (5 bases). CDR1 SSHAT and CDR2 FNYEAQ come from the germline V gene (reference sequence). The CDR3 runs 14 residues. V was shortened by 4 bases and J by 1 base, with 7 bases between the two germline ends. CDR3 residues: CASSSGKNTGELFF. In nucleotides, the CDR3 is TGTGCCAGCAGCTCGGGGAAGAACACCGGGGAGCTGTTTTTT. Using reference TRBV7-7 and TRBJ2-2 for the parts outside the CDR3, the full variable domain is GAGVSQSPRYKVTKRGQDVTLRCDPISSHATLYWYQQALGQGPEFLTYFNYEAQPDKSGLPSDRFSAERPEGSISTLTIQRTEQRDSAMYRCASSSGKNTGELFFGEGSRLTVL.

The chain recombines TRBV2 with TRBJ2-7; no definite D call. Trimming stripped 6 bases from V and 2 bases from J, with 14 bases between. The CDR3 is 14 amino acids. Looked up from germline, CDR1 is SNHLY and CDR2 is FYNNEI. The CDR3 nucleotides are TGTGCCAGCAGGCCACGGCTGGGTACCTACGAGCAGTACTTC. Translated, it gives CASRPRLGTYEQYF. Together with reference TRBV2 and TRBJ2-7, the CDR3 gives the full variable domain: EPEVTQTPSHQVTQMGQEVILRCVPISNHLYFYWYRQILGQKVEFLVSFYNNEISEKSEIFDDQFSVERPDGSNFTLKIRSTKLEDSAMYFCASRPRLGTYEQYFGPGTRLTVT.